This record looks at one TCR beta chain sequence and its context. As yet, its antigen is unknown. The source of the sample is a study of T cell responses to AZD1222 COVID-19 vaccine. General study results and limits: The donor group comprised mostly white British people and more females; the analysis possibly underestimated clonal diversity.

V dropped 2 bases and J dropped 4 bases, with 9 bases sitting between them. The CDR3 extends over 14 amino acids. The germline CDR1 and CDR2 sequences are MNHNS and SASEGT. The protocol was immunoSEQ multiplex PCR, while the TCRdb copy is restricted to in-frame clones and leaves out a portion. The sample shows 140,000 to 150,000 clones, 70% to 90% of them seen only once. The chain recombines TRBV6-1 with TRBJ1-3; D not certain. The sequence was obtained from an adult in good health. This specimen was peripheral blood, taken on day 0 of AZD1222 vaccination. CDR3 nucleotide sequence: TGTGCCAGCAGTGAAATCAGAGGCGGAAACACCATATATTTT. Amino acids: CASSEIRGGNTIYF.